These 21 T cell receptor beta chains were sequenced from one sample in a study of control samples from healthy donors and cancer patients. TCRdb keeps only in-frame clones here, not all; method: immunoSEQ multiplex PCR. The table has some 130,000 clones, more than 85% seen once. Material: blood. These TCRs come from a young man in good health.

The genes are TRBV3-1 (or the pseudogene TRBV3-2) and TRBJ1-4, with 12 bases aligning to TRBD1. Trimming removed 4 bases from V and 8 bases from J; junction bases left unmatched: 8. Germline CDR1 and CDR2: LGHDT and YNNKEL (reference sequence). The length of the CDR3 is 16 residues. The CDR3 protein is CASSPGTGTGGEKLFF. CDR3 sequence (DNA): TGTGCCAGCAGCCCAGGGACCGGGACAGGGGGCGAAAAACTGTTTTTT.

As DNA, the CDR3 is TGTGCCACAGCGTATACTTTGGAGACCCAGTACTTC. This gives the protein CATAYTLETQYF. The V gene is TRBV12-3 or TRBV12-4, the J gene TRBJ2-5; D gene unclear. The CDR3 contains 12 residues. Trimming took 10 bases from V and 5 from J, leaving 14 bases between them.

The chain carries TRBV18 and TRBJ1-5; D remains unclear. The CDR3 is 15 residues long. Trimming shortened V by 1 base and J by 4 bases, and 11 bases separated the two germline ends. Germline values: CDR1 KGHSH, CDR2 LQKENI. As DNA, the CDR3 is TGTGCCAGCTCACCACTCCCGGTGGGGAATCAGCCCCAGCATTTT. Translating gives CASSPLPVGNQPQHF.

CDR3 in DNA: TGTGCCAGCAGCGTCCCGGGACAGGGGGCCTACGAGCAGTACTTC. This encodes CASSVPGQGAYEQYF. This chain uses TRBV7-8 with TRBJ2-7, with TRBD1 identical over 11 bases. Germline trimming cut 5 bases from V and 2 bases from J; bases unmatched to any gene: 5. Germline V gene data show CDR1 as SGHVS and CDR2 as FQNEAQ. The CDR3 has 15 residues.

The chain's CDR3 is CASSSGQTYEQYF. The CDR3 DNA sequence: TGTGCCAGTAGCTCCGGACAGACCTACGAGCAGTACTTC. The chain recombines TRBV19 with TRBJ2-7; perhaps TRBD1 as D (6 bases). Germline CDR1 LNHDA, CDR2 SQIVND (reference sequence). The ends were cut back, 6 bases at V and 2 bases at J, with 11 bases in the middle. The CDR3 spans 13 residues.

The chain is built from TRBV24-1 and TRBJ2-1; 8 bases map to TRBD2. The CDR3 extends over 14 amino acids. V lost 6 bases and J lost 0; bases outside the gene matches: 0. The germline gives CDR1 KGHDR, CDR2 SFDVKD. CDR3 residues: CATSRGGSYNEQFF. The DNA of the CDR3 is TGTGCCACCAGTCGGGGGGGCTCCTACAATGAGCAGTTCTTC.

This chain connects TRBV19 to TRBJ2-7, with 7 bases that match TRBD1. This CDR3 contains 15 residues. Germline lookup yields CDR1 LNHDA and CDR2 SQIVND (reference sequence). The J segment lost 4 bases and the V segment lost 5 bases, leaving 11 bases of the junction unmatched. In nucleotides, the CDR3 is TGTGCCAGTAGTCTCTCGGGTGGACAGGTTTACGAGCAGTACTTC. This encodes CASSLSGGQVYEQYF.

This rearrangement joins TRBV29-1 to TRBJ1-1; D remains unclear. Germline loops: CDR1 SQVTM, CDR2 ANQGSEA. This CDR3 contains 17 residues. The V gene lost 0 bases and the J gene lost 6 bases, with 23 bases spanning the gap. CDR3 in DNA: TGCAGCGTTGAAGATGCCGGTGGGCCCCCGCGCTTCGCTGAAGCTTTCTTT. It translates to CSVEDAGGPPRFAEAFF. The complete variable domain, with remaining parts taken from reference TRBV29-1 and TRBJ1-1, reads SAVISQKPSRDICQRGTSLTIQCQVDSQVTMMFWYRQQPGQSLTLIATANQGSEATYESGFVIDKFPISRPNLTFSTLTVSNMSPEDSSIYLCSVEDAGGPPRFAEAFFGQGTRLTVV.

This chain connects TRBV2 to TRBJ2-3; perhaps TRBD2 as D (6 bases). V was trimmed by 5 bases and J by 0 bases, leaving 15 bases between them. The germline V gene has CDR1 SNHLY and CDR2 FYNNEI. The CDR3 length is 16 residues. The chain's CDR3 is CASSPLAGQSTDTQYF. CDR3 nucleotide sequence: TGTGCCAGCAGTCCACTAGCAGGGCAAAGCACAGATACGCAGTATTTT. The whole variable domain, filled in from reference TRBV2 and TRBJ2-3, reads EPEVTQTPSHQVTQMGQEVILRCVPISNHLYFYWYRQILGQKVEFLVSFYNNEISEKSEIFDDQFSVERPDGSNFTLKIRSTKLEDSAMYFCASSPLAGQSTDTQYFGPGTRLTVL.

This chain connects TRBV30 to TRBJ2-1; 16 bases are a match to TRBD2. The germline V gene has CDR1 GTSNPN and CDR2 SVGIG (reference sequence). The CDR3 sequence is 17 residues long. Germline trimming cut 6 bases from V and 3 bases from J; bases unmatched to any gene: 8. CDR3: CACAGTSGGADYNEQFF. DNA for the CDR3: TGTGCCTGCGCCGGGACTAGCGGGGGGGCCGACTACAATGAGCAGTTCTTC. Full variable domain (missing parts from reference TRBV30 and TRBJ2-1): SQTIHQWPATLVQPVGSPLSLECTVEGTSNPNLYWYRQAAGRGLQLLFYSVGIGQISSEVPQNLSASRPQDRQFILSSKKLLLSDSGFYLCACAGTSGGADYNEQFFGPGTRLTVL.

The chain uses TRBV4-1 and TRBJ2-7; 9 positions match TRBD1. The CDR3 has 14 residues. Germline CDR1 and CDR2: MGHRA and YSYEKL. The trim removed 3 bases at V and 6 bases at J, leaving 6 bases unmatched. DNA of the CDR3: TGCGCCAGCAGCCAGGGACAGGGAAAGGTCGAGCAGTACTTC. As protein: CASSQGQGKVEQYF.

This sequence joins TRBV5-6 and TRBJ1-1; D ambiguous. Germline loops: CDR1 SGHDT, CDR2 YYEEEE. The V end lost 4 bases, the J end lost 11 bases, and 21 bases lay between the germline ends. CDR3 size: 14 residues. The CDR3 nucleotides are TGTGCCAGCAGCCTCGGAAGAGGTTCGTTGGATGCTTTCTTT. It codes for CASSLGRGSLDAFF.

The rearrangement joins TRBV6-6 to TRBJ2-3; 10 bases match TRBD1. V shed 3 bases and J 4 bases; nucleotides not matched to a gene: 7. The germline V gene encodes CDR1 MNHNY and CDR2 SVGAGI (reference sequence). The length of the CDR3 is 16 residues. CDR3 region: CASSYGQGVVSDTQYF. In DNA, the CDR3 is TGTGCCAGCAGTTATGGACAGGGGGTTGTCTCAGATACGCAGTATTTT.

V gene TRBV3-1 (or the pseudogene TRBV3-2) combines with J gene TRBJ2-7; 8 nucleotides line up with TRBD2. CDR1 and CDR2 from the germline V gene are LGHDT and YNNKEL (reference sequence). Trimming took 4 bases from V and 7 from J; bases not matched to a gene: 6. This CDR3 comprises 13 residues. CDR3 DNA: TGTGCCAGCAGCCCCACGGGGGGGGAAGAGCAGTACTTC. Translated, it gives CASSPTGGEEQYF.

The CDR3 nucleotides are TGCGCCAGCGGGGAAGCGGGCTCGGGCCCGCGAAACACCATATATTTT. Its translation is CASGEAGSGPRNTIYF. This sequence joins TRBV5-1 and TRBJ1-3; no clear D. The germline V gene encodes CDR1 SGHRS and CDR2 YFSETQ. V was pared by 7 bases and J by 5 bases, with 22 bases between. The CDR3 loop spans 16 amino acids.

The chain couples TRBV18 to TRBJ2-7; 11 bases match TRBD1. J gave up 5 bases and V 3 bases, and 6 bases lay outside the gene matches. The germline gives CDR1 KGHSH, CDR2 LQKENI. The CDR3 contains 15 residues. The CDR3 loop is CASSPWTGGGDEQYF. The CDR3 DNA follows: TGTGCCAGCTCACCTTGGACAGGGGGCGGGGACGAGCAGTACTTC.

This clone has only a few counts. The chain has TRBV10-2 and TRBJ1-5; D remains unclear. Trimming cost V 2 bases and J 6 bases, with 11 bases left between them. The length of the CDR3 is 14 residues. Germline values: CDR1 WSHSY, CDR2 SAAADI. The CDR3 is CASSENGPGQPQHF. DNA of the CDR3: TGCGCCAGCAGTGAGAACGGACCTGGTCAGCCCCAGCATTTT.

This clone was detected once. This rearrangement joins TRBV6-5 to TRBJ2-7, with 9 bases aligning to TRBD1. Germline lookup yields CDR1 MNHEY and CDR2 SVGAGI. The CDR3 is made up of 15 amino acids. The junction had 7 bases not matched to a gene; V was cut back by 5 bases and J by 2 bases. Written as DNA, the CDR3 is TGTGCCAGCAGTCGCCACCGGGACAGGGCCTACGAGCAGTACTTC. This encodes CASSRHRDRAYEQYF.

The chain has TRBV6-5 and TRBJ2-3; 9 bases fit TRBD2. The V gene's germline CDR1 is MNHEY and CDR2 SVGAGI. Trimming cost V 2 bases and J 2 bases; bases outside gene matches: 2. The CDR3 spans 15 residues. The chain's CDR3 is CASSYGGGATDTQYF. In DNA, the CDR3 is TGTGCCAGCAGTTACGGCGGGGGGGCCACAGATACGCAGTATTTT.

The chain employs TRBV5-1 and TRBJ1-4; TRBD1 matches at 9 bases. The CDR3 has 15 amino acids. Germline CDR1 and CDR2: SGHRS and YFSETQ. Unmatched junction bases numbered 7, after V lost 5 bases and J lost 5 bases. In DNA, the CDR3 is TGCGCCAGCAGGCCAACCGGGACAGGGAATGAAAAACTGTTTTTT. Protein product: CASRPTGTGNEKLFF. Drawing the rest from reference TRBV5-1 and TRBJ1-4, the complete variable domain is KAGVTQTPRYLIKTRGQQVTLSCSPISGHRSVSWYQQTPGQGLQFLFEYFSETQRNKGNFPGRFSGRQFSNSRSEMNVSTLELGDSALYLCASRPTGTGNEKLFFGSGTQLSVL.

The chain has TRBV18 and TRBJ1-1; 9 bases fit TRBD1. The V segment lost 3 bases and the J segment 4 bases; nucleotides outside the gene matches: 12. The CDR3 sequence is 17 residues long. The germline CDR1 and CDR2 sequences are KGHSH and LQKENI. CDR3 sequence (DNA): TGTGCCAGCTCACCCCCGGGACAGGGTTGGTCGAGCACTGAAGCTTTCTTT. This codes for CASSPPGQGWSSTEAFF.